These 20 T cell receptor beta chains originate from one sample sequenced in a study of blood T cell repertoires in COVID-19. Clones were read by immunoSEQ multiplex PCR, and TCRdb kept only the in-frame ones, dropping some. The profile covers about 260,000 clones, with 75% to 90% appearing a single time and 0.85% to 0.95% taken by the ten largest. Sample: PBMCs or T cells enriched from blood (not recorded which). The receptors stem from a man aged 50-60 years who had been exposed to COVID-19.

The sample holds one count of this clone. The chain combines TRBV29-1 with TRBJ1-1; D is possibly TRBD1 (6 bases). The CDR3 contains 15 residues. From germline, CDR1 is SQVTM and CDR2 ANQGSEA. Trimming pared 2 bases from V and 1 base from J, leaving 14 bases between. The CDR3 protein is CSVEFTPGQNTEAFF. The CDR3 bases are TGCAGCGTTGAATTTACACCGGGACAGAACACTGAAGCTTTCTTT. Combining the CDR3 with reference TRBV29-1 and TRBJ1-1 gives the whole variable domain SAVISQKPSRDICQRGTSLTIQCQVDSQVTMMFWYRQQPGQSLTLIATANQGSEATYESGFVIDKFPISRPNLTFSTLTVSNMSPEDSSIYLCSVEFTPGQNTEAFFGQGTRLTVV.

In the case of this clone: One junction end disagrees with the germline gene, perhaps due to a read error. This rearrangement joins TRBV7-7 to TRBJ2-2; D perhaps matches TRBD2 (6 bases). The CDR3 has 15 amino acids. CDR1 SSHAT and CDR2 FNYEAQ come from the germline V gene (reference sequence). Written as DNA, the CDR3 is TGTGCTAGCAGCAAAAGGCCGGGGAGGACCGGGGAGCTGTTTTTT. Translation gives CASSKRPGRTGELFF.

This clone was counted only a few times. This chain joins TRBV5-1 and TRBJ2-2; TRBD2 matches 8 bases. Germline V CDR1 and CDR2: SGHRS, YFSETQ. The ends lost 1 base at V and 5 bases at J; junction bases unmatched: 4. The CDR3 runs to 15 residues. The CDR3 protein is CASSLSLAETGELFF. CDR3 sequence (DNA): TGCGCCAGCAGCTTGTCACTAGCGGAAACCGGGGAGCTGTTTTTT.

As for this clone: The sample contains more than one DNA sequence encoding this CDR3. This chain uses TRBV5-1 with TRBJ2-1; D is perhaps TRBD2 (5 bases). V dropped 0 bases and J dropped 1 base, with 8 bases sitting between them. Per germline, CDR1 SGHRS and CDR2 YFSETQ. The CDR3 consists of 15 residues. The CDR3 DNA sequence: TGCGCCAGCAGCTTGGTTCGGGGTTCCTACAATGAGCAGTTCTTC. It translates to CASSLVRGSYNEQFF.

This chain joins TRBV30 and TRBJ1-1; D is possibly TRBD1 (5 bases). The CDR3 is made up of 15 amino acids. Germline V gene data show CDR1 as GTSNPN and CDR2 as SVGIG (reference sequence). The V gene lost 2 bases and the J gene lost 4 bases, with 17 bases spanning the gap. DNA for the CDR3: TGTGCCTGGAGTCGGGGGGGAAGAGGCTTCACTGAAGCTTTCTTT. It specifies CAWSRGGRGFTEAFF. Complete variable domain (other parts from reference TRBV30 and TRBJ1-1): SQTIHQWPATLVQPVGSPLSLECTVEGTSNPNLYWYRQAAGRGLQLLFYSVGIGQISSEVPQNLSASRPQDRQFILSSKKLLLSDSGFYLCAWSRGGRGFTEAFFGQGTRLTVV.

The gene calls are TRBV18 and TRBJ1-1; perhaps TRBD1 as D (6 bases). The CDR3 is made up of 15 amino acids. Germline V gene lookup returns CDR1 KGHSH and CDR2 LQKENI. With 4 bases removed from V and 1 base from J, the gap between germline ends came to 13 bases. The CDR3 nucleotides are TGTGCCAGCTCACTCACGACAGGAGCGAACACTGAAGCTTTCTTT. This encodes CASSLTTGANTEAFF. Together with reference TRBV18 and TRBJ1-1, the CDR3 gives the full variable domain: NAGVMQNPRHLVRRRGQEARLRCSPMKGHSHVYWYRQLPEEGLKFMVYLQKENIIDESGMPKERFSAEFPKEGPSILRIQQVVRGDSAAYFCASSLTTGANTEAFFGQGTRLTVV.

This chain links TRBV7-3 with TRBJ1-1; D remains unclear. The CDR3 is 13 amino acids. The V gene lost 4 bases and the J gene lost 0 bases, with 6 bases spanning the gap. The germline V gene encodes CDR1 SGHTA and CDR2 FQGTGA. CDR3: CASSSGLNTEAFF. CDR3 coding DNA: TGTGCCAGCAGCTCGGGATTGAACACTGAAGCTTTCTTT.

The V gene is TRBV10-3, the J gene TRBJ1-3; D is undetermined. This CDR3 is built from 15 residues. V was clipped by 4 bases and J by 0 bases, with 10 bases between them. Germline loops: CDR1 ENHRY, CDR2 SYGVKD. This chain's CDR3 is CAISAGSNSGNTIYF. Written as DNA, the CDR3 is TGTGCCATCAGTGCGGGATCGAACTCTGGAAACACCATATATTTT.

The chain couples TRBV11-2 to TRBJ1-1; TRBD1 matches 7 bases. V lost 5 bases and J lost 8; bases outside the gene matches: 5. Germline loops: CDR1 SGHAT, CDR2 FQNNGV. The CDR3 has 12 amino acids. This CDR3 reads CASSETGREAFF. In DNA form, the CDR3 reads TGTGCCAGCAGCGAGACAGGGCGCGAAGCTTTCTTT.

This clone has only one observation. The chain recombines TRBV11-2 with TRBJ2-7, with 7 bases matching TRBD1. Germline loops: CDR1 SGHAT, CDR2 FQNNGV. The V segment lost 5 bases and the J segment 3 bases; nucleotides outside the gene matches: 4. The length of the CDR3 is 13 residues. This CDR3 reads CASSARDSYEQYV. The CDR3 DNA sequence: TGTGCCAGCAGCGCTCGGGACAGCTACGAGCAGTACGTC.

This sequence joins TRBV5-4 and TRBJ2-1, with 9 bases matching TRBD2. This CDR3 spans 15 amino acids. Germline V gene data show CDR1 as SGHNT and CDR2 as YYREEE (reference sequence). J gave up 6 bases and V 4 bases, and 8 bases lay outside the gene matches. The CDR3 sequence is CASSAGGRLGNEQFF. CDR3 DNA sequence: TGTGCCAGCAGCGCGGGAGGGCGGTTGGGCAATGAGCAGTTCTTC.

V and J are TRBV29-1 and TRBJ2-7, with D possibly TRBD2 on 5 matching bases. Germline V lookup: CDR1 SQVTM, CDR2 ANQGSEA. The CDR3 covers 12 residues. Trimming shortened V by 4 bases and J by 4 bases, and 11 bases separated the two germline ends. The DNA for the CDR3 is TGCAGCGTTGTAGACGGGAATTACGAGCAGTACGTC. This gives the protein CSVVDGNYEQYV.

V gene TRBV19 combines with J gene TRBJ2-4; 9 bases align to TRBD2. Trimming took 5 bases from V and 1 from J; bases not matched to a gene: 9. Germline V gene lookup returns CDR1 LNHDA and CDR2 SQIVND (reference sequence). This CDR3 comprises 17 residues. CDR3 residues: CASSREGRGGAKNIQYF. The CDR3 nucleotides read TGTGCCAGTAGTCGCGAAGGGCGGGGGGGCGCCAAAAACATTCAGTACTTC. Full variable domain (rest looked up from reference TRBV19 and TRBJ2-4): DGGITQSPKYLFRKEGQNVTLSCEQNLNHDAMYWYRQDPGQGLRLIYYSQIVNDFQKGDIAEGYSVSREKKESFPLTVTSAQKNPTAFYLCASSREGRGGAKNIQYFGAGTRLSVL.

The sample holds a few counts of this clone. The rearrangement links TRBV19 to TRBJ1-6; D may be TRBD1 (6 bases). Germline V lookup: CDR1 LNHDA, CDR2 SQIVND (reference sequence). The CDR3 is 15 amino acids. V was trimmed by 3 bases and J by 8 bases, leaving 14 bases between them. DNA for the CDR3: TGTGCCAGTAGTATCTCGCAACAGGGTGATTCACCCCTCCACTTT. Translating gives CASSISQQGDSPLHF.

V usage is TRBV9 and J usage is TRBJ1-1, with 7 bases matching TRBD1. V shed 3 bases and J 0 bases; nucleotides not matched to a gene: 8. Per germline, CDR1 SGDLS and CDR2 YYNGEE. The CDR3 is made up of 16 amino acids. CDR3 in amino acids: CASSGRTGRVNTEAFF. Written as DNA, the CDR3 is TGTGCCAGCAGCGGGAGGACAGGTAGGGTGAACACTGAAGCTTTCTTT.

This clone was picked up one time. The V gene is TRBV6-5, the J gene TRBJ1-2; weak D call: TRBD1 (5 bases). The ends were cut back, 9 bases at V and 8 bases at J, with 10 bases in the middle. The CDR3 totals 10 residues. Germline V gene sequence: CDR1 MNHEY, CDR2 SVGAGI. This CDR3 reads CARGPGGYTF. The CDR3 coding sequence is TGTGCCAGGGGGCCCGGAGGCTACACCTTC.

This chain links TRBV29-1 with TRBJ1-3; D is unresolved. Germline CDR1 SQVTM, CDR2 ANQGSEA. Trimming shortened V by 4 bases and J by 3 bases, and 7 bases separated the two germline ends. The length of the CDR3 is 12 residues. Written as DNA, the CDR3 is TGCAGCGTTGCCCTCAGTGGAAACACCATATATTTT. Protein: CSVALSGNTIYF.

This chain connects TRBV30 to TRBJ1-4, with unresolved D. Germline V gives CDR1 GTSNPN, CDR2 SVGIG (reference sequence). CDR3 length: 14 residues. Trimming pared 2 bases from V and 4 bases from J, leaving 11 bases between. DNA for the CDR3: TGTGCCTGGAGTCCCACAAGTTATAATGAAAAACTGTTTTTT. This codes for CAWSPTSYNEKLFF.

The gene calls are TRBV9 and TRBJ1-4; TRBD1 agrees at 7 bases. J gave up 1 base and V 4 bases, and 10 bases lay outside the gene matches. In germline, CDR1 is SGDLS, CDR2 YYNGEE. This CDR3 contains 17 residues. DNA of the CDR3: TGTGCCAGCAGCCCGAGGGGGCAGGGGGGAACTAATGAAAAACTGTTTTTT. The encoded protein is CASSPRGQGGTNEKLFF.

V usage is TRBV9 and J usage is TRBJ2-1, with 8 nucleotides matching TRBD1. V dropped 3 bases and J dropped 5; count of bases not matched to a gene: 4. This CDR3 is 14 amino acids long. Germline CDR1 reads SGDLS; CDR2 reads YYNGEE. DNA for the CDR3: TGTGCCAGCAGCGAGACAGGGGCTAACAATGAGCAGTTCTTC. This encodes CASSETGANNEQFF.